One and the same sample provided the 30 T cell receptor beta chains below, sequenced in a study of a mutant IDH1 vaccine in newly diagnosed glioma. For these TCRs, the target antigens are not known. The time point: week 11, during vaccination. Vaccinated patients received 300 ug of mutant IDH1 20-mer peptide per dose, with topical imiquimod. The table came from immunoSEQ multiplex PCR; TCRdb's copy has only in-frame clones and leaves some out. The sample contains fewer than 70,000 clones, about 88% of which appear only once. Sequenced here: PBMCs, sampled from a glioma patient whose treatment included an IDH1 peptide vaccine. These receptors all come from a man aged 40-55 years with glioma.

This sequence joins TRBV6-5 and TRBJ1-1, with D possibly being TRBD1 (6 bases). Trimming pared 0 bases from V and 5 bases from J, leaving 10 bases between. In germline, CDR1 is MNHEY, CDR2 SVGAGI. The length of the CDR3 is 14 residues. The CDR3 loop reads CASSYSGGATEAFF. In DNA form, the CDR3 reads TGTGCCAGCAGTTACTCCGGGGGCGCGACTGAAGCTTTCTTT.

This sequence joins TRBV5-8 and TRBJ2-3; D uncertain. Trimming took 0 bases from V and 1 from J, leaving 6 bases between them. The CDR3 sequence is 14 residues long. Germline CDR1 is SGHTS and CDR2 is YDEGEE. In DNA form, the CDR3 reads TGTGCCAGCAGCTTGGATATAGGCACAGATACGCAGTATTTT. Residues: CASSLDIGTDTQYF.

Concerning this clone: Other DNA sequences of this sample code for an identical CDR3. This sequence joins TRBV6-6 and TRBJ2-7, with TRBD1 identical over 7 bases. The CDR3 length is 14 residues. V lost 7 bases and J lost 1; bases outside the gene matches: 7. Germline V lookup: CDR1 MNHNY, CDR2 SVGAGI (reference sequence). CDR3 loop: CASTVDRESYEQYF. In nucleotides, the CDR3 is TGTGCCAGCACCGTCGACAGGGAATCCTACGAGCAGTACTTC.

This clone was seen a few times. The V gene is TRBV6-1, the J gene TRBJ1-3; 7 bases line up with TRBD1. Germline CDR1 reads MNHNS; CDR2 reads SASEGT. CDR3 size: 15 residues. V trimming: 1 base; J trimming: 2 bases; junction bases outside the gene matches: 2. The CDR3 coding sequence is TGTGCCAGCAGTGAAGAGGGGGCGACTGGAAACACCATATATTTT. Translating gives CASSEEGATGNTIYF.

The chain carries TRBV5-8 and TRBJ2-7, with TRBD1 matching 8 bases. CDR1 and CDR2 from the germline V gene are SGHTS and YDEGEE. The CDR3 consists of 15 residues. V shed 5 bases, J shed 2 bases, and the junction held 9 bases outside the gene matches. The CDR3 DNA sequence: TGTGCCAGCAGATCCAATAACAGGGGGGCCTACGAGCAGTACTTC. It is translated as CASRSNNRGAYEQYF.

V and J are TRBV19 and TRBJ1-5, with a tentative D call TRBD1 (5 bases). This CDR3 contains 13 residues. V gave up 3 bases and J gave up 5 bases, with 8 bases separating them. Germline loops: CDR1 LNHDA, CDR2 SQIVND (reference sequence). Written as DNA, the CDR3 is TGTGCCAGTAGTATGGGGGGGGATCAGCCCCAGCATTTT. Its translation is CASSMGGDQPQHF.

The chain is built from TRBV6-1 and TRBJ2-3; D is uncertain. V lost 7 bases and J lost 5, with 7 bases in between. Germline V gene sequence: CDR1 MNHNS, CDR2 SASEGT. The CDR3 has 11 amino acids. The CDR3 coding sequence is TGTGCCAGCACAGATGTAGATACGCAGTATTTT. It specifies CASTDVDTQYF.

The chain employs TRBV7-2 and TRBJ1-1; D remains ambiguous. V was pared by 4 bases and J by 0 bases, with 15 bases between. This CDR3 spans 16 amino acids. Germline lookup yields CDR1 SGHTA and CDR2 FQGNSA. In DNA form, the CDR3 reads TGTGCCAGCAGCTGGGATCTAGCGTCCTTGAACACTGAAGCTTTCTTT. Translation: CASSWDLASLNTEAFF.

The chain joins TRBV28 to TRBJ1-5; D is undetermined. Per germline, CDR1 MDHEN and CDR2 SYDVKM. CDR3 length: 15 residues. V lost 3 bases, J lost 0 bases, and 9 bases lay in between. The CDR3 DNA reads TGTGCCAGCAGTTTCACAGTCAATAGCAATCAGCCCCAGCATTTT. Encoded protein: CASSFTVNSNQPQHF.

The rearrangement joins TRBV6-5 to TRBJ1-2; D ambiguous. The length of the CDR3 is 13 residues. The V and J ends lost 2 bases and 5 bases respectively, with 9 bases between them. The germline gives CDR1 MNHEY, CDR2 SVGAGI. CDR3 region: CASSYGNGYGYTF. The CDR3 DNA sequence: TGTGCCAGCAGTTACGGTAACGGGTATGGCTACACCTTC.

The chain is built from TRBV6-5 and TRBJ2-1; TRBD2 is a possible D gene (6 bases). Trimming took 2 bases from V and 12 from J, leaving 11 bases between them. This CDR3 is built from 12 residues. Germline V CDR1 and CDR2: MNHEY, SVGAGI. Written as DNA, the CDR3 is TGTGCCAGCAGTTACGGCGGGAAGACGCAGTTCTTC. Its protein is CASSYGGKTQFF.

The chain employs TRBV7-2 and TRBJ2-5; D might be TRBD2 (6 bases). This CDR3 comprises 13 residues. CDR1 is SGHTA and CDR2 is FQGNSA in the germline V gene. V was trimmed by 5 bases and J by 7 bases, leaving 14 bases between them. DNA for the CDR3: TGTGCCAGCAGCCCCCGGGGGTGGGGGACCCAGTACTTC. Translated: CASSPRGWGTQYF.

This clone was seen a few times. The rearrangement links TRBV15 to TRBJ2-2; the match to TRBD2 covers 9 bases. The CDR3 is 16 residues long. CDR1 LNHNV and CDR2 YYDKDF come from the germline V gene (reference sequence). V dropped 2 bases and J dropped 6; count of bases not matched to a gene: 7. The CDR3: CATSRSSGGLAGELFF. CDR3 DNA sequence: TGTGCCACCAGCAGATCAAGCGGGGGGTTGGCCGGGGAGCTGTTTTTT. Full variable domain (remainder filled in from reference TRBV15 and TRBJ2-2): DAMVIQNPRYQVTQFGKPVTLSCSQTLNHNVMYWYQQKSSQAPKLLFHYYDKDFNNEADTPDNFQSRRPNTSFCFLDIRSPGLGDTAMYLCATSRSSGGLAGELFFGEGSRLTVL.

This chain's CDR3 is CASSKRSGNDTDTQYF. The CDR3 region has the DNA TGTGCCAGCAGCAAGAGGAGCGGGAATGACACAGATACGCAGTATTTT. The V and J genes are TRBV21-1 and TRBJ2-3; whether TRBD2, the table's D call, matches the DNA was not checked. TRBV21-1 is annotated as a pseudogene. CDR3 size: 16 residues.

This chain joins TRBV14 and TRBJ1-1; D is perhaps TRBD1 (6 bases). The CDR3 extends over 16 amino acids. Germline V gene data show CDR1 as SGHDN and CDR2 as FVKESK. Trimming left V 3 bases short and J 1 base short, with 15 bases between. CDR3 loop: CASSQKLRGGNTEAFF. The DNA of the CDR3 is TGTGCCAGCAGCCAGAAGCTGAGAGGGGGGAACACTGAAGCTTTCTTT.

The chain recombines TRBV28 with TRBJ2-7; TRBD2 matches at 11 bases. The germline CDR1 and CDR2 sequences are MDHEN and SYDVKM. The V and J ends lost 5 bases and 2 bases, in that order; junction bases with no gene match: 8. The CDR3 length is 16 residues. CDR3 sequence reads: CASSPLAGGPAYEQYF. CDR3 DNA: TGTGCCAGCAGTCCCTTAGCGGGAGGGCCCGCCTACGAGCAGTACTTC.

The V and J genes are TRBV19 and TRBJ2-1; D may correspond to TRBD1 or TRBD2 (5 bases each). CDR3 length: 18 amino acids. Trimming removed 0 bases at V and 4 bases at J, with 19 bases between. Germline V gene lookup returns CDR1 LNHDA and CDR2 SQIVND (reference sequence). CDR3 loop: CASSIDRDVWRVYNEQFF. In DNA form, the CDR3 reads TGTGCCAGTAGTATAGATCGGGACGTGTGGCGGGTTTACAATGAGCAGTTCTTC.

The CDR3 spells CASTPEGTGRSPLHF. The CDR3 DNA reads TGTGCCAGCACTCCGGAGGGGACAGGGCGATCACCCCTCCACTTT. This chain joins TRBV6-1 and TRBJ1-6; 9 nucleotides align to TRBD1. The junction had 11 bases not matched to a gene; V was cut back by 7 bases and J by 10 bases. This CDR3 spans 15 amino acids. Germline CDR1 MNHNS, CDR2 SASEGT.

The chain recombines TRBV6-4 with TRBJ2-1, with a weak D call TRBD2 (5 bases). Germline lookup yields CDR1 MRHNA and CDR2 SNTAGT. The CDR3 covers 15 residues. Trimming took 6 bases from V and 7 from J, leaving 19 bases between them. The CDR3 is CASRLEADGSNEQFF. Written as DNA, the CDR3 is TGTGCCAGCAGACTAGAGGCGGATGGCTCGAATGAGCAGTTCTTC.

V usage is TRBV15 and J usage is TRBJ2-7; 10 nucleotides match TRBD2. Per germline, CDR1 LNHNV and CDR2 YYDKDF (reference sequence). The CDR3 is 16 residues long. The trim removed 5 bases at V and 1 base at J, leaving 8 bases unmatched. The CDR3 coding sequence is TGTGCCACCAGCGGGCCCGGGACTAGCGTATCCTACGAGCAGTACTTC. Translation gives CATSGPGTSVSYEQYF.

J is TRBJ1-4 and V is TRBV5-4; D might be TRBD1 (6 bases). V lost 4 bases and J lost 7, with 17 bases in between. This CDR3 has 15 amino acids. Germline CDR1 and CDR2: SGHNT and YYREEE (reference sequence). CDR3 in DNA: TGTGCCAGCAGCGTGGCCGGGGGCATTGGTGAAAAACTGTTTTTT. Amino acids: CASSVAGGIGEKLFF.

This chain uses TRBV6-1 with TRBJ2-7, with D uncertain. V shed 5 bases and J shed 6 bases, with 17 bases lying between them. Germline V gives CDR1 MNHNS, CDR2 SASEGT. This CDR3 spans 14 amino acids. The CDR3 DNA reads TGTGCCAGCAGTCAAAGACCGGAAGTTTCCGAGCAGTACGTC. Translated: CASSQRPEVSEQYV.

CDR3 nucleotide sequence: TGTGCCAGTAGTATACGGATAGGGGGCTCCTACGAGCAGTACGTC. Translating it yields CASSIRIGGSYEQYV. V usage is TRBV19 and J usage is TRBJ2-7; TRBD1 is a possible D gene (6 bases). Trimming cost V 2 bases and J 0 bases, with 11 bases left between them. CDR1 LNHDA and CDR2 SQIVND come from the germline V gene (reference sequence). This CDR3 spans 15 amino acids.

The CDR3 here is CASSSPSGGASYEQYV. As DNA, the CDR3 is TGTGCCAGCAGTTCCCCTTCAGGGGGCGCCTCCTACGAGCAGTACGTC. The V gene is TRBV28, the J gene TRBJ2-7, with 8 nucleotides matching TRBD1. This CDR3 is 16 amino acids long. The germline gives CDR1 MDHEN, CDR2 SYDVKM. Germline trimming cut 4 bases from V and 0 bases from J; bases unmatched to any gene: 8.

J is TRBJ2-5 and V is TRBV5-1, with TRBD2 matching over 10 bases. The germline gives CDR1 SGHRS, CDR2 YFSETQ. V shed 4 bases and J 0 bases; nucleotides not matched to a gene: 3. This CDR3 is built from 15 residues. The CDR3 region is CASSKLAGDQETQYF. The CDR3 coding sequence is TGCGCCAGCAGCAAGCTAGCGGGGGACCAAGAGACCCAGTACTTC.

This chain uses TRBV9 with TRBJ1-2; D may be TRBD1 (6 bases). This CDR3 is 14 amino acids long. V dropped 0 bases and J dropped 3 bases, with 9 bases sitting between them. CDR1 SGDLS and CDR2 YYNGEE come from the germline V gene. The CDR3 protein is CASSVAGGHYGYTF. Written as DNA, the CDR3 is TGTGCCAGCAGCGTAGCGGGGGGCCACTATGGCTACACCTTC.

The chain is built from TRBV5-1 and TRBJ1-2, with TRBD1 as a possible D gene (6 bases). With 8 bases removed from V and 2 bases from J, the gap between germline ends came to 19 bases. CDR1 and CDR2 from the germline V gene are SGHRS and YFSETQ. The CDR3 has 15 residues. The CDR3 here is CASSRARGANYGYTF. CDR3 in DNA: TGCGCCAGTTCCAGGGCCAGGGGTGCAAACTATGGCTACACCTTC. The full variable domain, with the rest looked up from reference TRBV5-1 and TRBJ1-2, is KAGVTQTPRYLIKTRGQQVTLSCSPISGHRSVSWYQQTPGQGLQFLFEYFSETQRNKGNFPGRFSGRQFSNSRSEMNVSTLELGDSALYLCASSRARGANYGYTFGSGTRLTVV.

The V gene is TRBV21-1, the J gene TRBJ2-2; the table's D call, TRBD1, was not checked against the DNA. TRBV21-1 is recorded as a pseudogene. CDR3 length: 15 amino acids. CDR3 nucleotide sequence: TGTGCCAGCAGCAAACAACAGGGGAACACCGGGGAGCTGTTTTTT. It is translated as CASSKQQGNTGELFF.

The sample holds one count of this clone. The rearrangement joins TRBV6-1 to TRBJ1-1, with unresolved D. This CDR3 contains 14 residues. Trimming pared 5 bases from V and 1 base from J, leaving 11 bases between. CDR1 MNHNS and CDR2 SASEGT come from the germline V gene. The CDR3 is CASSLGAENTEAFF. In DNA, the CDR3 is TGTGCCAGCAGTCTCGGCGCGGAGAACACTGAAGCTTTCTTT.

V is TRBV11-2 and J is TRBJ1-2; tentative D call: TRBD1 (6 bases). V gave up 4 bases and J gave up 4 bases, with 13 bases separating them. The CDR3 is 14 residues long. Per germline, CDR1 SGHAT and CDR2 FQNNGV. CDR3 nucleotide sequence: TGTGCCAGCAGCTACGACAGGCCCCCCTATGGCTACACCTTC. Residues: CASSYDRPPYGYTF.